This record looks at one T cell receptor (beta chain) sequence and its context. Antigen specificity is unknown. The germline CDR1 and CDR2 sequences are SNHLY and FYNNEI. V lost 10 bases to trimming and J lost 4 bases, with 22 bases between them. CDR3 size: 15 residues. The data derive from a study of cytomegalovirus exposure and HLA in healthy donors. Vbeta (60) and Jbeta (13) primers were used in the PCR. Data came from immunoSEQ multiplex PCR; TCRdb stores just in-frame clones and leaves some out. There are about 200,000 clones in the sample; approximately 85% occur only once, and 2.7% lies in the top ten. Regarding the study as a whole: When a later analysis compared HLA-associated TCR beta chains with equally common others, the HLA-associated chains turned out to be more clonally expanded and to have lower generation probabilities. Owing to their indistinguishability, certain V segments, notably TRBV6-2 and TRBV6-3, were excluded.

This sequence originates from a woman in her 40s in good health and CMV-seronegative. What was sequenced was PBMCs. The rearrangement links TRBV2 to TRBJ2-5; possibly TRBD2 for D (5 bases). The CDR3 DNA reads TGTGCCACCCGGCGCGGTTCGCGTGGAGGAGAGACCCAGTACTTC. This encodes CATRRGSRGGETQYF.